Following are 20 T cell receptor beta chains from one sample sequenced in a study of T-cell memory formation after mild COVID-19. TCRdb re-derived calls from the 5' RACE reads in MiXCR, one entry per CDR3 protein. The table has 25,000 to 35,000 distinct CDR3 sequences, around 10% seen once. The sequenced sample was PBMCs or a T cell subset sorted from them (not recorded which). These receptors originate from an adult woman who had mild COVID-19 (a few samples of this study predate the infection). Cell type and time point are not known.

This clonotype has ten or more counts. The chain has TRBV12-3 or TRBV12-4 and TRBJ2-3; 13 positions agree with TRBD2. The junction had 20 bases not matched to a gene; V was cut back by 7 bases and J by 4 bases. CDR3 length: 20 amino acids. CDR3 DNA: TGTGCCAGCACCCCTGGGTTAGGACTAGCGGGAGTGGGGGTCGCAGATACGCAGTATTTT. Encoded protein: CASTPGLGLAGVGVADTQYF.

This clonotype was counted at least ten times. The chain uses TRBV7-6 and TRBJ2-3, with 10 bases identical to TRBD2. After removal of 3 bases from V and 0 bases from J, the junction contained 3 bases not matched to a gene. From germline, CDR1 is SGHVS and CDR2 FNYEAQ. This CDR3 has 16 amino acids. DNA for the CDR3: TGTGCCAGCAGCTTCCTAGCGGGGGCTAGCACAGATACGCAGTATTTT. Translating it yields CASSFLAGASTDTQYF.

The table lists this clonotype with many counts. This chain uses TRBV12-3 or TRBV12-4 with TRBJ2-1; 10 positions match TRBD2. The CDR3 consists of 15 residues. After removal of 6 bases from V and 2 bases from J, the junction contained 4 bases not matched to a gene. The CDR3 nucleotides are TGTGCCAGCAGCCTTAGCGGGGGGACCTACAATGAGCAGTTCTTC. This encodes CASSLSGGTYNEQFF.

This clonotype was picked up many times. The DNA for the CDR3 is TGTGCCAGCAGTTACTCGGCGGGAGGGGGCGGGGAGCAGTACTTC. Translating gives CASSYSAGGGGEQYF. The chain is built from TRBV6-5 and TRBJ2-7; 9 positions agree with TRBD2. The CDR3 is 15 residues long. Germline assignment: CDR1 MNHEY and CDR2 SVGAGI. With 0 bases clipped from V and 7 bases from J, the junction kept 7 bases outside the gene matches.

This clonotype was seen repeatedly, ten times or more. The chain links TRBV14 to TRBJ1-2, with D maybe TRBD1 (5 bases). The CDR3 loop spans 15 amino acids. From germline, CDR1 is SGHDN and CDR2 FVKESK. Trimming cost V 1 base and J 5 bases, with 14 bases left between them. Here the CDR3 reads CASSQVTGSLYGYTF. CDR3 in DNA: TGTGCCAGCAGCCAAGTCACAGGATCGTTGTATGGCTACACCTTC. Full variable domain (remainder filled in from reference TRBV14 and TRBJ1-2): EAGVTQFPSHSVIEKGQTVTLRCDPISGHDNLYWYRRVMGKEIKFLLHFVKESKQDESGMPNNRFLAERTGGTYSTLKVQPAELEDSGVYFCASSQVTGSLYGYTFGSGTRLTVV.

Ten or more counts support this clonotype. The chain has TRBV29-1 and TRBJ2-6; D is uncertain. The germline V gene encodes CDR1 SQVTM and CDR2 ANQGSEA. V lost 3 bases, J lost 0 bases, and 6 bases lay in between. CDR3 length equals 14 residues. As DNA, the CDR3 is TGCAGCGTTGATCAGGCCTCTGGGGCCAACGTCCTGACTTTC. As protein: CSVDQASGANVLTF.

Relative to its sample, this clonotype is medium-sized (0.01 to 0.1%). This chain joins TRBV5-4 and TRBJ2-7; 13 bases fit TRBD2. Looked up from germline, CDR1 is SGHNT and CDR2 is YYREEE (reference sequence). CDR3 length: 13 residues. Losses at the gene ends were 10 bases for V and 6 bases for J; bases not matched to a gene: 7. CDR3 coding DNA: TGTGCCTCCGGGACTAGCGGGACGATCGAGCAGTACTTC. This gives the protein CASGTSGTIEQYF. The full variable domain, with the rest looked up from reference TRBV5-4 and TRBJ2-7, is ETGVTQSPTHLIKTRGQQVTLRCSSQSGHNTVSWYQQALGQGPQFIFQYYREEENGRGNFPPRFSGLQFPNYSSELNVNALELDDSALYLCASGTSGTIEQYFGPGTRLTVT.

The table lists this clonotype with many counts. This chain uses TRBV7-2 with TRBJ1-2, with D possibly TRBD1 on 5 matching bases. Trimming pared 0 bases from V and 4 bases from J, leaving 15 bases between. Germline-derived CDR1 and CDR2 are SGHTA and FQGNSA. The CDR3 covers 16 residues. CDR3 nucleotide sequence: TGTGCCAGCAGCTTAGCGCTGGCAGGGTGGGCCTATGGCTACACCTTC. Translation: CASSLALAGWAYGYTF.

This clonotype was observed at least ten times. DNA of the CDR3: TGCAGTGCTAGAGTTGGAGGGTGGGATCAGCCCCAGCATTTT. This codes for CSARVGGWDQPQHF. The chain has TRBV20-1 and TRBJ1-5, with D unclear. CDR1 and CDR2 (germline): DFQATT, SNEGSKA (reference sequence). Deletions cut 1 base from V and 5 bases from J, with 12 bases between. CDR3 length: 14 residues.

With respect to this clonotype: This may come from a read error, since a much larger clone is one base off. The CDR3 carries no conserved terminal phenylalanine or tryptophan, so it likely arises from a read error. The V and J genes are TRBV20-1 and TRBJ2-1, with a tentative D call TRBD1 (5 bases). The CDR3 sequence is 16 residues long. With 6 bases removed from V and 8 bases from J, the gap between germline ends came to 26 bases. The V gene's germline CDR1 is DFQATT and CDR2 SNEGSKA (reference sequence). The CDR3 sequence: CSASGPSRTKGDEQFL. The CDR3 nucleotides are TGCAGTGCCTCCGGGCCATCGCGGACAAAAGGCGATGAGCAGTTCTTA.

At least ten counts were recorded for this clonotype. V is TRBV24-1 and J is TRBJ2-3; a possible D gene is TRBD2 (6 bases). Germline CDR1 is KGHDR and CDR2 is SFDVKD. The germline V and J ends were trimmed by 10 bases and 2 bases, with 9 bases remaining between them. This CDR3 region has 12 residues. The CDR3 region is CATRGLTDTQYF. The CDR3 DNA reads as TGTGCCACGCGGGGCCTCACAGATACGCAGTATTTT.

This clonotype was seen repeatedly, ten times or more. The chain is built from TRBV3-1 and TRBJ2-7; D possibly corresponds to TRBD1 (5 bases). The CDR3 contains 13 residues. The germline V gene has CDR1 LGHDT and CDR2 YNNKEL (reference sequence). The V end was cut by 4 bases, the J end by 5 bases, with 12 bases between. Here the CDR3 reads CASSRLQVNEQYF. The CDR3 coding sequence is TGTGCCAGCAGCCGCCTACAGGTAAACGAGCAGTACTTC.

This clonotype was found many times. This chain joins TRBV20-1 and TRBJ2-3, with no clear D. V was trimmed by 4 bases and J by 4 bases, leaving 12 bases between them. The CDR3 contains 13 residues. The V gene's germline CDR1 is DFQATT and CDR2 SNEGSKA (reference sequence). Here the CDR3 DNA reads TGCAGTGCTAATTCGGGCGGACCAGATACGCAGTATTTT. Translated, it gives CSANSGGPDTQYF.

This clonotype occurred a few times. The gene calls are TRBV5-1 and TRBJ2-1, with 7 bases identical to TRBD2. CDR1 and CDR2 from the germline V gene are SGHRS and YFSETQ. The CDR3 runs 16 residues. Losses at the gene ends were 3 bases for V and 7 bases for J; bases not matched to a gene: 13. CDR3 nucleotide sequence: TGCGCCAGCAGCTACTCCACTCGCGGGAGAGGGAATGAGCAGTTCTTC. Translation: CASSYSTRGRGNEQFF.

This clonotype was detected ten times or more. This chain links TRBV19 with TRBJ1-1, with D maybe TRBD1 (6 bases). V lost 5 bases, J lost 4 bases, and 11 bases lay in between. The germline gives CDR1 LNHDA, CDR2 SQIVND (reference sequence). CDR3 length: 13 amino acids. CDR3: CASSELRGTEAFF. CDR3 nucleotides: TGTGCCAGTAGTGAACTCAGGGGCACTGAAGCTTTCTTT.

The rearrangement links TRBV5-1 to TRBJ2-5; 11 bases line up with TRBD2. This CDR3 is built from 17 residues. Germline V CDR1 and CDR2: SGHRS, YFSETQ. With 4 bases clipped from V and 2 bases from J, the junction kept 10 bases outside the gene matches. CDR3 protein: CASSRIAGGLKQETQYF. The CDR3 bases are TGCGCCAGCAGCCGGATAGCGGGGGGGCTTAAACAAGAGACCCAGTACTTC.

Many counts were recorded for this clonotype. CDR3 region: CSAREGRGAYSNQPQHF. CDR3 nucleotide sequence: TGCAGTGCTAGAGAGGGCAGGGGGGCCTATAGCAATCAGCCCCAGCATTTT. This chain joins TRBV20-1 and TRBJ1-5; 7 bases are shared with TRBD1. Germline V lookup: CDR1 DFQATT, CDR2 SNEGSKA (reference sequence). The CDR3 loop spans 17 amino acids. With 0 bases clipped from V and 0 bases from J, the junction kept 8 bases outside the gene matches.

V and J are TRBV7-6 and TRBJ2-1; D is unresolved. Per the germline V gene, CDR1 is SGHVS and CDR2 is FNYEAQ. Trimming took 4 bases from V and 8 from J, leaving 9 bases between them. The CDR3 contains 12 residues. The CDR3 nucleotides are TGTGCCAGCAGCTCCCCTCGGCATGAGCAGTTCTTC. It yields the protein CASSSPRHEQFF.

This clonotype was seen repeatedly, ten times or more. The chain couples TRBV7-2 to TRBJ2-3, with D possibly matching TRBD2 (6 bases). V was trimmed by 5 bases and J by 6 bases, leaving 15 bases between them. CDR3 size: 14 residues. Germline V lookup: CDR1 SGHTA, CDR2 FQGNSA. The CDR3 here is CASSISGTPDTQYF. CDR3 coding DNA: TGTGCCAGCAGCATTTCCGGGACTCCCGATACGCAGTATTTT.

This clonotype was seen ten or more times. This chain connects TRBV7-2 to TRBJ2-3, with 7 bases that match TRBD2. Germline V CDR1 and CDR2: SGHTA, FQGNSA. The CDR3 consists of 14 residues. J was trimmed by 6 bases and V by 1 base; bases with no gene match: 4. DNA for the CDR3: TGTGCCAGCAGCTTAGGGGGAGGGCCGGATACGCAGTATTTT. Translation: CASSLGGGPDTQYF.